This is a list of T cell receptor beta chains from one sample in a study of neurological immune-mediated disorders. TCRdb called the 5' RACE reads again in MiXCR, with one record for every CDR3 protein. The table shows 50,000 to 60,000 distinct CDR3 sequences, with over 3.5% occurring only once. The sample comprised CD4+ T cells from blood. The receptors derive from a woman aged 40-49 years with multiple sclerosis. Both conserved end residues are part of each CDR3. The D gene is left open where the match is weak. The size field is filled for only some rows; it gives once, few, many or a size class.

TRBJ1-6 TRBV3-1 NA many CASSRPNRNSPLHF TGTGCCAGCAGCCGCCCCAACCGTAATTCACCCCTCCACTTT
TRBJ2-1 TRBV20-1 TRBD2 many CSARDLRGEVDEQFF TGCAGTGCTAGAGATCTGCGGGGGGAAGTGGATGAGCAGTTCTTC
TRBJ1-2 TRBV20-1 TRBD1 many CSARKLHRGQVYGYTF TGCAGTGCTAGGAAACTTCACAGGGGGCAGGTCTATGGCTACACCTTC
TRBJ2-7 TRBV4-2 NA many CASSQVKGTRLTYEQYF TGTGCCAGCAGCCAAGTTAAAGGGACGCGCTTAACCTACGAGCAGTACTTC
TRBJ2-7 TRBV20-1 TRBD1 many CSALPGGETNYEQYF TGCAGTGCTCTCCCAGGGGGCGAGACTAACTACGAGCAGTACTTC
TRBJ2-2 TRBV5-1 NA many CASSTGGGSGELFF TGCGCCAGCAGCACAGGTGGTGGGTCCGGGGAGCTGTTTTTT
TRBJ2-3 TRBV7-9 TRBD1 many CASSLMTGGDTQYF TGTGCCAGCAGCTTAATGACAGGGGGAGATACGCAGTATTTT
TRBJ2-2 TRBV24-1 NA many CATMSGTGELFF TGTGCCACCATGAGCGGGACCGGGGAGCTGTTTTTT
TRBJ1-1 TRBV19 NA many CASSPGVREAFF TGTGCCAGTAGCCCGGGGGTACGAGAAGCTTTCTTT
TRBJ2-1 TRBV18 TRBD1 many CASSPDRGGYNEQFF TGTGCCAGCTCACCGGACAGGGGAGGGTACAATGAGCAGTTCTTC
TRBJ2-7 TRBV9 NA many CASSSRGGFYEQYF TGTGCCAGCAGCTCCAGGGGAGGTTTCTACGAGCAGTACTTC
TRBJ1-6 TRBV11-2 NA many CASGDFHSTGSPLHF TGTGCCAGCGGCGACTTCCATTCCACGGGCTCACCCCTCCACTTT
TRBJ2-7 TRBV6-5 NA many CASSRDRKGYEQYF TGTGCCAGCAGTCGGGACCGTAAAGGCTACGAGCAGTACTTC
TRBJ2-7 TRBV20-1 TRBD2 many CSARDLWGVAGKEDEQYF TGCAGTGCTAGAGATCTATGGGGGGTAGCGGGGAAAGAGGACGAGCAGTACTTC
TRBJ2-1 TRBV20-1 NA medium-sized CSARRLASYNEQFF TGCAGTGCTAGAAGGCTGGCATCCTACAATGAGCAGTTCTTC
TRBJ2-7 TRBV6-2/TRBV6-3 TRBD1 many CASSYSFGQGEREQYF TGTGCCAGCAGTTACTCGTTCGGACAGGGTGAAAGAGAGCAGTACTTC
TRBJ2-7 TRBV19 NA few CASSVSGSEQYF TGTGCCAGTAGTGTCTCAGGATCCGAGCAGTACTTC
TRBJ1-1 TRBV20-1 NA many CSARGDGNTEAFF TGCAGTGCTAGAGGCGATGGGAACACTGAAGCTTTCTTT
TRBJ2-3 TRBV27 NA few CASSREYPSTDTQYF TGTGCCAGCAGTCGTGAGTATCCGAGCACAGATACGCAGTATTTT
TRBJ1-2 TRBV20-1 TRBD1 many CSAQQGVDYGYTF TGCAGTGCTCAACAGGGGGTAGACTATGGCTACACCTTC
TRBJ2-2 TRBV7-2 TRBD1 many CASTRQGTGELFF TGTGCCAGCACCCGACAGGGCACCGGGGAGCTGTTTTTT
TRBJ2-5 TRBV5-4 TRBD1 many CASSLGGQVVTETQYF TGTGCCAGCAGCTTGGGAGGACAGGTCGTTACGGAGACCCAGTACTTC
TRBJ2-1 TRBV10-3 TRBD1 many CAISAQGGYNEQFF TGTGCCATCAGTGCACAGGGGGGATACAATGAGCAGTTCTTC
TRBJ2-7 TRBV29-1 TRBD2 many CSVLLAGGQNYEQYF TGCAGCGTCTTACTAGCGGGGGGCCAGAACTACGAGCAGTACTTC
TRBJ2-1 TRBV5-1 NA many CASSLVGMGAGKGEQFF TGCGCCAGCAGCTTGGTGGGGATGGGGGCCGGGAAAGGTGAGCAGTTCTTC
TRBJ1-2 TRBV7-8 NA many CASSLGQDYGYTF TGTGCCAGCAGCTTGGGACAAGACTATGGCTACACCTTC
TRBJ2-4 TRBV7-9 TRBD1 many CASSPRGRGNIQYF TGTGCCAGCAGCCCCAGGGGGCGAGGGAACATTCAGTACTTC
TRBJ2-3 TRBV5-1 TRBD2 many CASSFRTGTISTDTQYF TGCGCCAGCAGCTTCCGGACCGGGACTATTAGCACAGATACGCAGTATTTT
TRBJ2-1 TRBV29-1 NA many CSGSSYNEQFF TGCAGCGGAAGCTCCTACAATGAGCAGTTCTTC
TRBJ2-3 TRBV20-1 TRBD1 many CSARAPTGDPDTQYF TGCAGTGCTAGAGCCCCAACAGGGGATCCAGATACGCAGTATTTT
TRBJ2-1 TRBV5-1 NA many CASSFSFTGSDRGFF TGCGCCAGCAGCTTCTCTTTCACAGGGAGCGACAGAGGATTCTTC
TRBJ2-7 TRBV5-1 NA many CASSALVGGIEQYF TGCGCCAGCAGCGCCCTGGTCGGGGGAATAGAGCAGTACTTC
TRBJ1-6 TRBV6-1 NA many CASSTDTNSPLHF TGTGCCAGCAGTACGGATACTAATTCACCCCTCCACTTT
TRBJ2-2 TRBV12-3/TRBV12-4 TRBD1 many CASRPTGGRSGELFF TGTGCCAGCAGGCCTACAGGGGGCCGGTCCGGGGAGCTGTTTTTT
TRBJ2-3 TRBV18 TRBD1 many CASSPSPGQKTDTQYF TGTGCCAGCTCACCCTCCCCGGGACAGAAAACAGATACGCAGTATTTT
TRBJ2-2 TRBV5-1 NA many CASSITGTNTGELFF TGCGCCAGCAGCATTACCGGGACCAACACCGGGGAGCTGTTTTTT
TRBJ2-2 TRBV5-8 NA many CASSLGFRQNTGELFF TGTGCCAGCAGCTTGGGATTTAGGCAGAACACCGGGGAGCTGTTTTTT
TRBJ2-1 TRBV10-1 TRBD2 NA CASSLREGRNEQFF TGCGCCAGCTCTTTGCGGGAGGGGAGGAATGAGCAGTTCTTC
TRBJ1-2 TRBV20-1 NA many CSATDSVYGYTF TGCAGTGCTACCGACAGCGTCTATGGCTACACCTTC
TRBJ2-6 TRBV7-8 NA many CASSLDSGANVLTF TGTGCCAGCAGCTTGGATTCTGGGGCCAACGTCCTGACTTTC
TRBJ2-5 TRBV11-2 NA many CASSPRETQYF TGTGCCAGCAGCCCTAGAGAGACCCAGTACTTC
TRBJ2-1 TRBV6-5 TRBD2 many CASRGTSGGADEQFF TGTGCCAGCAGGGGGACTAGCGGGGGGGCCGATGAGCAGTTCTTC
TRBJ1-2 TRBV28 NA many CASTDRLYGYTF TGTGCCAGCACGGATAGATTGTATGGCTACACCTTC
TRBJ2-1 TRBV18 NA many CASSPVSYNEQFF TGTGCCAGCTCACCAGTCTCTTACAATGAGCAGTTCTTC
TRBJ2-1 TRBV20-1 TRBD2 many CSAASAGGPRNEQFF TGCAGTGCGGCATCAGCGGGGGGGCCTCGGAATGAGCAGTTCTTC
TRBJ2-3 TRBV18 NA NA CASSPPEGNTQYF TGTGCCAGCTCACCACCCGAAGGCAATACGCAGTATTTT
TRBJ2-3 TRBV29-1 TRBD2 many CSVVAGGSTDTQYF TGCAGCGTCGTAGCGGGGGGGAGCACAGATACGCAGTATTTT
TRBJ1-6 TRBV7-8 TRBD1 many CASSPGTGGISPLHF TGTGCCAGCAGCCCCGGGACAGGGGGGATTTCACCCCTCCACTTT
TRBJ2-3 TRBV20-1 TRBD2 medium-sized CSAGLVGGGSTDTQYF TGCAGTGCTGGCCTCGTCGGGGGGGGCTCCACAGATACGCAGTATTTT
TRBJ1-1 TRBV7-6 TRBD1 many CASSRDSKQLYEAFF TGTGCCAGCAGCCGGGACAGTAAACAGCTGTATGAAGCTTTCTTT
TRBJ1-3 TRBV5-1 NA many CASSLAPVKGNTIYF TGCGCCAGCAGCTTGGCCCCGGTGAAAGGAAACACCATATATTTT
TRBJ2-7 TRBV5-1 TRBD2 many CASSLADGGAYEQYF TGCGCCAGCAGCTTGGCGGACGGGGGGGCCTACGAGCAGTACTTC
TRBJ2-7 TRBV5-1 NA many CASSRRGVSEQYF TGCGCCAGCAGCCGCAGGGGGGTTAGCGAGCAGTACTTC